The clone carrying this TCR beta chain has just a few counts. The antigen is unknown. The sample comes from a study of blood T cells in healthy people across ages. Broader study findings: There were more naive CD4+ cells and higher diversity in long-lived donors than in aged donors.

A second PCR, run for about 7 to 11 cycles, used a sample-barcoded 5' primer plus a J-beta primer mix. TCRdb reprocessed the 5' RACE reads via MiXCR and lists one record per CDR3 protein. Altogether about 640,000 distinct CDR3 sequences are present, roughly three fifths being singletons, with the ten largest covering 35% to 40%. Germline CDR1 is ENHRY and CDR2 is SYGVKD. The CDR3 contains 14 residues. The ends were cut back, 5 bases at V and 2 bases at J, with 13 bases in the middle. This rearrangement joins TRBV10-3 to TRBJ2-7, with D tentatively TRBD1 (6 bases). This clonotype was obtained from a man in his sixties in good health. The source material was blood. The DNA of the CDR3 is TGTGCCATCAGTCCCGGGACAAGTGCCTACGAGCAGTACTTC. It codes for CAISPGTSAYEQYF.